This T cell receptor (beta chain) is drawn from a study of blood T cell repertoires in COVID-19. Overall study context: There were acute and convalescent COVID-19 samples, and they came from the United States, Italy and Spain.

The CDR3 covers 16 residues. Germline CDR1 reads SNHLY; CDR2 reads FYNNEI. The trim removed 3 bases at V and 5 bases at J, leaving 12 bases unmatched. TCRdb keeps only in-frame clones here, not all; method: immunoSEQ multiplex PCR. The data hold almost 25,000 clones, with 92% observed a single time. The TCR originated in a man in his 70s with active COVID-19. Specimen: peripheral blood. The rearrangement links TRBV2 to TRBJ2-7; 8 bases map to TRBD1. Written as DNA, the CDR3 is TGTGCCAGCAGTGAGTCTGGGCAGGGGGCATTTAACGAGCAGTACTTC. Its protein is CASSESGQGAFNEQYF. Complete variable domain (other parts from reference TRBV2 and TRBJ2-7): EPEVTQTPSHQVTQMGQEVILRCVPISNHLYFYWYRQILGQKVEFLVSFYNNEISEKSEIFDDQFSVERPDGSNFTLKIRSTKLEDSAMYFCASSESGQGAFNEQYFGPGTRLTVT.